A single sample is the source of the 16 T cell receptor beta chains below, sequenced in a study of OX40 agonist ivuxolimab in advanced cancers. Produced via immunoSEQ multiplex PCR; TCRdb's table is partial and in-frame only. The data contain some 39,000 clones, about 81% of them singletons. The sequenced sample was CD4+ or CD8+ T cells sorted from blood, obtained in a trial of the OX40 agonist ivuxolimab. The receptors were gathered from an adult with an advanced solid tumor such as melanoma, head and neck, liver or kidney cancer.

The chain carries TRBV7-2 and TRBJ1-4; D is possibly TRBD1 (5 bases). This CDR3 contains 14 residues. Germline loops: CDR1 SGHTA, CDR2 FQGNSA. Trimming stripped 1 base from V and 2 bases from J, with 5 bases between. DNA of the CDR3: TGTGCCAGCAGCTTAGGGGGGACTAATGAAAAACTGTTTTTT. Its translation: CASSLGGTNEKLFF.

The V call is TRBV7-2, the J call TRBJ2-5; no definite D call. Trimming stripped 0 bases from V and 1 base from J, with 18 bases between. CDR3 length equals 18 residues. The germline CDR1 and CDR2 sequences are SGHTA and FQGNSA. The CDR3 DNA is TGTGCCAGCAGCTTAGCCTACAAGCTGTATGAGCCCCAAGAGACCCAGTACTTC. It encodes CASSLAYKLYEPQETQYF.

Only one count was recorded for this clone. This chain's CDR3 is CASSRQGADSEAFF. The CDR3 DNA reads as TGTGCCAGTAGCCGACAGGGGGCGGACTCTGAAGCTTTCTTT. The V gene is TRBV19, the J gene TRBJ1-1; the match to TRBD1 covers 10 bases. Germline values: CDR1 LNHDA, CDR2 SQIVND (reference sequence). The CDR3 covers 14 residues. Losses at the gene ends were 6 bases for V and 6 bases for J; bases not matched to a gene: 7.

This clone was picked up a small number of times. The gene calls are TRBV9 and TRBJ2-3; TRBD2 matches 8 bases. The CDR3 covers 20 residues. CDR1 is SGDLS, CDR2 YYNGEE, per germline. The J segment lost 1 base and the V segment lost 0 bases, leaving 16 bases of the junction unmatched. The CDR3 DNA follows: TGTGCCAGCAGCGTAGCTAGAGCCCTGGGCGGGAGGAGGGGCACAGATACGCAGTATTTT. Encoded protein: CASSVARALGGRRGTDTQYF. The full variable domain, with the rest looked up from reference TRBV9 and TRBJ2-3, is DSGVTQTPKHLITATGQRVTLRCSPRSGDLSVYWYQQSLDQGLQFLIQYYNGEERAKGNILERFSAQQFPDLHSELNLSSLELGDSALYFCASSVARALGGRRGTDTQYFGPGTRLTVL.

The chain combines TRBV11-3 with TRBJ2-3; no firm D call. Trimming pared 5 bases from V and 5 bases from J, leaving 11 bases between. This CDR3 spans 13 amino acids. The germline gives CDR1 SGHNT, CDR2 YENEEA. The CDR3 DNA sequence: TGTGCCAGCAGCCCCCATTTTGAAGATACGCAGTATTTT. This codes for CASSPHFEDTQYF.

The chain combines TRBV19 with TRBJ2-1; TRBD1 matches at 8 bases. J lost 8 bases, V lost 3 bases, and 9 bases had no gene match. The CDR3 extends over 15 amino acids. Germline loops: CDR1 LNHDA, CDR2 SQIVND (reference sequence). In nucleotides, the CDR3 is TGTGCCAGTAGTATCAGGGGGCGCGGGTCCGATGAGCAGTTCTTC. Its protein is CASSIRGRGSDEQFF. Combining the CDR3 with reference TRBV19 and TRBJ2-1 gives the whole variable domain DGGITQSPKYLFRKEGQNVTLSCEQNLNHDAMYWYRQDPGQGLRLIYYSQIVNDFQKGDIAEGYSVSREKKESFPLTVTSAQKNPTAFYLCASSIRGRGSDEQFFGPGTRLTVL.

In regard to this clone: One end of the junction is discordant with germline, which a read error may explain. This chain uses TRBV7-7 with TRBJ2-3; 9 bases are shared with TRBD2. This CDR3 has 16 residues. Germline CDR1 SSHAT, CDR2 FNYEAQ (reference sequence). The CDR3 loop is CASSLGLAGSTDTQYF. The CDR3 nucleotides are TGTGCTAGCAGCTTAGGGCTAGCGGGGTCCACAGATACGCAGTATTTT.

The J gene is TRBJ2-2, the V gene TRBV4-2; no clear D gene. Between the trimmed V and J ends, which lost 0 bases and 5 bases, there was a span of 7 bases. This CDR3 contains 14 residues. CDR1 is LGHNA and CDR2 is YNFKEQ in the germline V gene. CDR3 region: CASSQEPLTGELFF. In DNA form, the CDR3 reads TGTGCCAGCAGCCAAGAACCATTAACCGGGGAGCTGTTTTTT.

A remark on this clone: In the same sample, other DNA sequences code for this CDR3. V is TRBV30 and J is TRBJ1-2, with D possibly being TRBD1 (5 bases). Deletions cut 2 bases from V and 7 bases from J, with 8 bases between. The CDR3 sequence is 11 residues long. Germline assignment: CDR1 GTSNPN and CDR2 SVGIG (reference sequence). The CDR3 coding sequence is TGTGCCTGGAGTTGGGGGGGTGGCTACACCTTC. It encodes CAWSWGGGYTF.

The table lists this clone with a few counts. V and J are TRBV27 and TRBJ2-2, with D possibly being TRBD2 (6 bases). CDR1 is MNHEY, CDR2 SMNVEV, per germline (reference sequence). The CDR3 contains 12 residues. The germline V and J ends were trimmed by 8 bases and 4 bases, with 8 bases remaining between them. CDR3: CASAGLTGELFF. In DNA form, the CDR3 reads TGTGCCAGCGCGGGGCTCACCGGGGAGCTGTTTTTT.

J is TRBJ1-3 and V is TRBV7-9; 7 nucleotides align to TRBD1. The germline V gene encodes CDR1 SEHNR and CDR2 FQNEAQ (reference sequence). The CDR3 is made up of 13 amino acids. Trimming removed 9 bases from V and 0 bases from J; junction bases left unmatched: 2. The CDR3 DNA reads TGTGCCAGTGACAGGGACTCTGGAAACACCATATATTTT. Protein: CASDRDSGNTIYF.

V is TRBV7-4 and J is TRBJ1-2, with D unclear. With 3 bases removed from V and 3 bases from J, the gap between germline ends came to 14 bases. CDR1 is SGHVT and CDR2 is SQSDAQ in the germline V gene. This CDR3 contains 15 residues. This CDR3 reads CASSLARTAYYGYTF. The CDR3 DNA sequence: TGTGCCAGCAGCTTGGCAAGGACGGCCTACTATGGCTACACCTTC. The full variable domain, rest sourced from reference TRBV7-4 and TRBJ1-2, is GAGVSQSPRYKVAKRGRDVALRCDSISGHVTLYWYRQTLGQGSEVLTYSQSDAQRDKSGRPSGRFSAERPERSVSTLKIQRTEQGDSAVYLCASSLARTAYYGYTFGSGTRLTVV.

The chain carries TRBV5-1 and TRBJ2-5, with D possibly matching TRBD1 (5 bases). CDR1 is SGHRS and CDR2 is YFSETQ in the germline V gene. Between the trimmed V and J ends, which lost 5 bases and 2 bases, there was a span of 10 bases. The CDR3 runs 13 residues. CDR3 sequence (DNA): TGCGCCAGCAGGGGGCTCCCACAAGAGACCCAGTACTTC. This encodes CASRGLPQETQYF.

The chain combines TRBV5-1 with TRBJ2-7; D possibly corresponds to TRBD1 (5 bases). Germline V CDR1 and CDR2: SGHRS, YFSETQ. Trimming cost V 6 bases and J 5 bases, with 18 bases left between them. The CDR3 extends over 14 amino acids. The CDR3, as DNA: TGCGCCAGCAATCCGACAGCTGGCGTGGACGAGCAGTACTTC. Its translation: CASNPTAGVDEQYF. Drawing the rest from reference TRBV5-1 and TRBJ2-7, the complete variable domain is KAGVTQTPRYLIKTRGQQVTLSCSPISGHRSVSWYQQTPGQGLQFLFEYFSETQRNKGNFPGRFSGRQFSNSRSEMNVSTLELGDSALYLCASNPTAGVDEQYFGPGTRLTVT.

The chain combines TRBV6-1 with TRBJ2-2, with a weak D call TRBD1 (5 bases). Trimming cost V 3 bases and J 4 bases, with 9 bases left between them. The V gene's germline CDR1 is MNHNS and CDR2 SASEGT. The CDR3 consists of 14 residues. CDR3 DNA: TGTGCCAGCAGTGAGCCCAGGGTCACCGGGGAGCTGTTTTTT. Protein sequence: CASSEPRVTGELFF.

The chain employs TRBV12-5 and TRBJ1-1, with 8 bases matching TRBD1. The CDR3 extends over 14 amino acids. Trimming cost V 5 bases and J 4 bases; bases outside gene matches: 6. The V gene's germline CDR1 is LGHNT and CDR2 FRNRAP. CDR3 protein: CASGLRGLGTEAFF. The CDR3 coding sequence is TGTGCTAGTGGTCTCAGGGGGCTGGGCACTGAAGCTTTCTTT.